What follows are 27 T cell receptor beta chains derived from one specimen sequenced in a study of cytomegalovirus exposure and HLA in healthy donors. This table comes from immunoSEQ multiplex PCR, and its TCRdb copy is limited to in-frame clones, with some not included. This repertoire shows about 160,000 clones, around 85% found once; its top ten account for 5.5% to 6%. The specimen sequenced was PBMCs. Receptors were obtained from a woman in her 30s in good health and CMV-seronegative.

The CDR3 reads CATTFPQGSGNTIYF. The CDR3 bases are TGTGCCACTACCTTTCCACAGGGTTCGGGAAACACCATATATTTT. The chain links TRBV19 to TRBJ1-3; perhaps TRBD1 as D (6 bases). Trimming stripped 10 bases from V and 4 bases from J, with 20 bases between. This CDR3 is 15 amino acids long. CDR1 is LNHDA and CDR2 is SQIVND in the germline V gene (reference sequence).

The sample holds many counts of this clone. J is TRBJ2-3 and V is TRBV11-3, with 7 bases that match TRBD1. The CDR3 consists of 14 residues. Germline V lookup: CDR1 SGHNT, CDR2 YENEEA. V gave up 1 base and J gave up 6 bases; unmatched junction bases: 4. CDR3 protein: CASSLGATGDTQYF. The CDR3 DNA follows: TGTGCCAGCAGCTTAGGCGCGACAGGGGATACGCAGTATTTT. Full variable domain (missing parts from reference TRBV11-3 and TRBJ2-3): EAGVVQSPRYKIIEKKQPVAFWCNPISGHNTLYWYLQNLGQGPELLIRYENEEAVDDSQLPKDRFSAERLKGVDSTLKIQPAELGDSAVYLCASSLGATGDTQYFGPGTRLTVL.

The V call is TRBV11-1, the J call TRBJ2-7; D is ambiguous. Germline V gene lookup returns CDR1 SGHAT and CDR2 FQDESV (reference sequence). The CDR3 runs 14 residues. Trimming pared 1 base from V and 5 bases from J, leaving 12 bases between. The CDR3 is CASSLDVDPDEQYF. CDR3 DNA: TGTGCCAGCAGCTTAGACGTCGATCCGGACGAGCAGTACTTC.

This clone was seen only once. The V and J genes are TRBV2 and TRBJ1-4; no reliable D call. Germline lookup yields CDR1 SNHLY and CDR2 FYNNEI. V was clipped by 3 bases and J by 0 bases, with 5 bases between them. This CDR3 is built from 14 residues. The CDR3 nucleotides read TGTGCCAGCAGTGACAGTACAACTAATGAAAAACTGTTTTTT. Its translation: CASSDSTTNEKLFF.

The V call is TRBV6-5, the J call TRBJ1-1; D remains ambiguous. The CDR3 covers 14 residues. CDR1 is MNHEY, CDR2 SVGAGI, per germline. V was clipped by 5 bases and J by 2 bases, with 12 bases between them. DNA for the CDR3: TGTGCCAGCAGTCCCCGGATCACAAACACTGAAGCTTTCTTT. Its translation: CASSPRITNTEAFF.

The J gene is TRBJ2-3, the V gene TRBV30, with D unresolved. The CDR3 spans 13 residues. Germline assignment: CDR1 GTSNPN and CDR2 SVGIG (reference sequence). Trimming took 5 bases from V and 1 from J, leaving 10 bases between them. CDR3 sequence: CAWGHWGTDTQYF. The CDR3 coding sequence is TGTGCCTGGGGGCATTGGGGCACAGATACGCAGTATTTT.

The chain joins TRBV7-6 to TRBJ1-1; perhaps TRBD1 as D (5 bases). V was trimmed by 2 bases and J by 5 bases, leaving 9 bases between them. The CDR3 is made up of 13 amino acids. Germline loops: CDR1 SGHVS, CDR2 FNYEAQ. The CDR3 DNA reads as TGTGCCAGCAGCTTATCCGGGGCGACTGAAGCTTTCTTT. It encodes CASSLSGATEAFF.

V gene TRBV5-1 combines with J gene TRBJ1-1; D remains ambiguous. CDR1 and CDR2 from the germline V gene are SGHRS and YFSETQ. The V gene lost 0 bases and the J gene lost 2 bases, with 14 bases spanning the gap. The CDR3 is 16 amino acids. In DNA, the CDR3 is TGCGCCAGCAGCTTGGGTTTTGAGAGGGCCAACACTGAAGCTTTCTTT. Protein sequence: CASSLGFERANTEAFF. The entire variable domain, with the rest obtained from reference TRBV5-1 and TRBJ1-1, is as follows: KAGVTQTPRYLIKTRGQQVTLSCSPISGHRSVSWYQQTPGQGLQFLFEYFSETQRNKGNFPGRFSGRQFSNSRSEMNVSTLELGDSALYLCASSLGFERANTEAFFGQGTRLTVV.

This chain connects TRBV2 to TRBJ2-5; D is ambiguous. CDR1 SNHLY and CDR2 FYNNEI come from the germline V gene. V lost 7 bases and J lost 3, with 3 bases in between. This CDR3 has 10 amino acids. The CDR3 region is CASIEETQYF. The CDR3 bases are TGTGCCAGCATAGAAGAGACCCAGTACTTC.

This clone was recorded a few times. J is TRBJ1-1 and V is TRBV6-1; D not resolved. V was shortened by 5 bases and J by 0 bases, with 10 bases between the two germline ends. The CDR3 consists of 14 residues. The V gene's germline CDR1 is MNHNS and CDR2 SASEGT. The CDR3 protein is CASSRNLMNTEAFF. The DNA for the CDR3 is TGTGCCAGCAGTCGCAATTTAATGAACACTGAAGCTTTCTTT.

This sequence joins TRBV6-1 and TRBJ1-6; D remains unclear. The CDR3 runs to 17 residues. CDR1 is MNHNS and CDR2 is SASEGT in the germline V gene. V lost 2 bases to trimming and J lost 0 bases, with 11 bases between them. The CDR3 reads CASSESPVFSYNSPLHF. The CDR3, as DNA: TGTGCCAGCAGTGAATCCCCTGTGTTCTCCTATAATTCACCCCTCCACTTT.

The chain carries TRBV9 and TRBJ2-1; 9 positions match TRBD2. Looked up from germline, CDR1 is SGDLS and CDR2 is YYNGEE. CDR3 length: 15 amino acids. V lost 4 bases and J lost 7; bases outside the gene matches: 9. CDR3 DNA sequence: TGTGCCAGCAGCCCCCGGGATAGCGGGGGTAATGAGCAGTTCTTC. Translating it yields CASSPRDSGGNEQFF.

This chain uses TRBV5-1 with TRBJ2-2, with D perhaps TRBD1 (6 bases). Trimming pared 3 bases from V and 3 bases from J, leaving 21 bases between. The CDR3 is 18 amino acids. Germline V gene lookup returns CDR1 SGHRS and CDR2 YFSETQ. The CDR3 DNA follows: TGCGCCAGCAGCTACCTGGGGGCGCCCGGGCCTTACACCGGGGAGCTGTTTTTT. Translation: CASSYLGAPGPYTGELFF.

The V and J genes are TRBV6-6 and TRBJ1-1; perhaps TRBD1 as D (5 bases). The ends were cut back, 5 bases at V and 5 bases at J, with 12 bases in the middle. This CDR3 region has 13 residues. The germline CDR1 and CDR2 sequences are MNHNY and SVGAGI (reference sequence). CDR3 sequence reads: CASSPRGETEAFF. The CDR3 nucleotides read TGTGCCAGCAGTCCCCGGGGGGAAACTGAAGCTTTCTTT.

This clone was seen a few times. The chain has TRBV19 and TRBJ2-2; either TRBD1 or TRBD2 may supply D (5 bases each). Germline loops: CDR1 LNHDA, CDR2 SQIVND (reference sequence). The CDR3 spans 17 residues. Trimming removed 6 bases from V and 4 bases from J, with 21 bases in between. The CDR3 nucleotides are TGTGCCAGTAGAGGAGACCGCTTGGGACGGGTCACCGGGGAGCTGTTTTTT. Translating gives CASRGDRLGRVTGELFF.

The J gene is TRBJ1-2, the V gene TRBV30; D gene unclear. This CDR3 comprises 11 residues. Trimming shortened V by 7 bases and J by 2 bases, and 8 bases separated the two germline ends. CDR1 and CDR2 from the germline V gene are GTSNPN and SVGIG (reference sequence). CDR3 loop: CALVINYGYTF. The CDR3 region has the DNA TGTGCCTTAGTAATAAACTATGGCTACACCTTC. Complete variable domain (other parts from reference TRBV30 and TRBJ1-2): SQTIHQWPATLVQPVGSPLSLECTVEGTSNPNLYWYRQAAGRGLQLLFYSVGIGQISSEVPQNLSASRPQDRQFILSSKKLLLSDSGFYLCALVINYGYTFGSGTRLTVV.

The chain joins TRBV5-1 to TRBJ2-1; D is uncertain. The germline V and J ends were trimmed by 0 bases and 7 bases, with 8 bases remaining between them. Germline V gene data show CDR1 as SGHRS and CDR2 as YFSETQ. CDR3 length: 13 residues. CDR3 protein: CASSLGLGNEQFF. DNA for the CDR3: TGCGCCAGCAGCTTGGGGCTTGGAAATGAGCAGTTCTTC.

The chain joins TRBV27 to TRBJ2-7, with 7 bases identical to TRBD1. V lost 5 bases and J lost 2; bases outside the gene matches: 3. CDR1 and CDR2 (germline): MNHEY, SMNVEV (reference sequence). The CDR3 runs 13 residues. CDR3 protein: CASSRQGPYEQYF. The CDR3 nucleotides read TGTGCCAGCAGTCGACAGGGACCCTACGAGCAGTACTTC.

V and J are TRBV27 and TRBJ1-3; a weak D match, TRBD1 (5 bases). This CDR3 has 18 amino acids. Looked up from germline, CDR1 is MNHEY and CDR2 is SMNVEV (reference sequence). Trimming removed 6 bases from V and 3 bases from J, with 24 bases in between. CDR3: CASRASTTGTSGGNTIYF. The CDR3 DNA reads as TGTGCCAGCAGGGCCTCGACCACAGGAACGTCAGGTGGAAACACCATATATTTT.

This sequence joins TRBV7-3 and TRBJ2-5, with TRBD2 matching 7 bases. Germline CDR1 and CDR2: SGHTA and FQGTGA. This CDR3 contains 16 residues. The J segment lost 2 bases and the V segment lost 5 bases, leaving 11 bases of the junction unmatched. The CDR3 nucleotides are TGTGCCAGCAGCCCACCTCGGGCTAGCGGACAAGAGACCCAGTACTTC. This encodes CASSPPRASGQETQYF. The entire variable domain, with the rest obtained from reference TRBV7-3 and TRBJ2-5, is as follows: GAGVSQTPSNKVTEKGKYVELRCDPISGHTALYWYRQSLGQGPEFLIYFQGTGAADDSGLPNDRFFAVRPEGSVSTLKIQRTERGDSAVYLCASSPPRASGQETQYFGPGTRLLVL.

The rearrangement uses TRBV5-6 and TRBJ1-1; TRBD1 matches 7 bases. J lost 4 bases, V lost 4 bases, and 16 bases had no gene match. Germline loops: CDR1 SGHDT, CDR2 YYEEEE. The CDR3 sequence is 17 residues long. Here the CDR3 reads CASSPEGQDIGGTEAFF. The CDR3 DNA follows: TGTGCCAGCAGCCCAGAAGGACAGGACATCGGAGGCACTGAAGCTTTCTTT.

The V call is TRBV6-5, the J call TRBJ2-1; 8 bases match TRBD2. Trimming cost V 4 bases and J 9 bases; bases outside gene matches: 8. Germline CDR1 and CDR2: MNHEY and SVGAGI. The CDR3 contains 14 residues. The CDR3 DNA is TGTGCCAGCAGTTTTGGCGGGAGGCCAGGTGAGCAGTTCTTC. It yields the protein CASSFGGRPGEQFF.

J is TRBJ1-3 and V is TRBV10-3; 8 bases are shared with TRBD1. In germline, CDR1 is ENHRY, CDR2 SYGVKD. V gave up 9 bases and J gave up 8 bases; unmatched junction bases: 6. CDR3 size: 12 residues. CDR3 protein: CAINQGADTIYF. The DNA of the CDR3 is TGTGCCATTAACCAGGGGGCGGACACCATATATTTT.

This clone was detected only once. Here the CDR3 reads CAISVTGEDTEAFF. In DNA form, the CDR3 reads TGTGCCATCAGTGTGACAGGAGAGGACACTGAAGCTTTCTTT. The gene calls are TRBV10-3 and TRBJ1-1, with D tentatively TRBD1 (6 bases). Germline values: CDR1 ENHRY, CDR2 SYGVKD. The V end was cut by 4 bases, the J end by 3 bases, with 12 bases between. The CDR3 has 14 amino acids.

The chain has TRBV5-1 and TRBJ1-1; 7 bases align to TRBD1. J gave up 0 bases and V 5 bases, and 1 base lay outside the gene matches. Germline CDR1 reads SGHRS; CDR2 reads YFSETQ. The CDR3 loop spans 13 amino acids. This CDR3 reads CASRTGMNTEAFF. The CDR3 bases are TGCGCCAGCAGGACAGGGATGAACACTGAAGCTTTCTTT.

V is TRBV5-4 and J is TRBJ1-6; D is unresolved. V was trimmed by 0 bases and J by 0 bases, leaving 7 bases between them. The CDR3 is 16 amino acids. CDR1 and CDR2 from the germline V gene are SGHNT and YYREEE (reference sequence). The CDR3: CASSLVPNSYNSPLHF. CDR3 nucleotides: TGTGCCAGCAGCTTGGTTCCCAACTCCTATAATTCACCCCTCCACTTT.

J is TRBJ1-2 and V is TRBV4-3; 7 bases match TRBD1. Trimming took 4 bases from V and 8 from J; bases not matched to a gene: 13. Germline CDR1 is LGHNA and CDR2 is YSLEER. The CDR3 runs to 15 residues. The CDR3 here is CASSRQPGQHFGYTF. The CDR3 bases are TGCGCCAGCAGCCGGCAGCCGGGACAGCATTTCGGCTACACCTTC.